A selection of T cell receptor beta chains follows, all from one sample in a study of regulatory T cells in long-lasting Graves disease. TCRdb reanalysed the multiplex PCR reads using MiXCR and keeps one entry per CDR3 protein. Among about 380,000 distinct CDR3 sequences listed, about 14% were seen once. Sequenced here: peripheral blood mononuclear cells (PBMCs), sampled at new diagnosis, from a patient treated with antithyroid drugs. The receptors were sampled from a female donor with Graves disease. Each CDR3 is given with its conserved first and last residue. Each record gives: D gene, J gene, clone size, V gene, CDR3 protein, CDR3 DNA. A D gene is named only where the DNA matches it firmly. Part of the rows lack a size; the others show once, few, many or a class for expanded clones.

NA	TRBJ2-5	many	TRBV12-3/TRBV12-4	CASSLGVGTGTQYF	TGTGCCAGCAGTTTAGGTGTCGGGACCGGGACCCAGTACTTC
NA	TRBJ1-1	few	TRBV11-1	CASSLVNLRGMNTEAFF	TGTGCCAGCAGTTTAGTCAACTTAAGGGGAATGAACACTGAAGCTTTCTTT
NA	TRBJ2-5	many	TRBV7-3	CASSTKGGTPETQYF	TGTGCCAGCAGCACAAAAGGGGGGACCCCGGAGACCCAGTACTTC
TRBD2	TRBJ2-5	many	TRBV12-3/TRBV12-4	CASRPTSGAQETQYF	TGTGCCAGCAGACCAACTAGCGGGGCCCAAGAGACCCAGTACTTC
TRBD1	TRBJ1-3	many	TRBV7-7	CASSLLKWAGGENTIYF	TGTGCCAGCAGCTTACTAAAGTGGGCAGGGGGTGAAAACACCATATATTTT
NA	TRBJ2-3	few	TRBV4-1	CASSQVETDTQYF	TGCGCCAGCAGCCAAGTAGAGACAGATACGCAGTATTTT
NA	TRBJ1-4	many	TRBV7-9	CASSSEGRSNEKLFF	TGTGCCAGCAGCTCAGAGGGACGGTCCAATGAAAAACTGTTTTTT
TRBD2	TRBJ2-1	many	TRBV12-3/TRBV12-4	CAQGLAGGYNEQFF	TGTGCCCAGGGCTTGGCGGGAGGGTACAATGAGCAGTTCTTC
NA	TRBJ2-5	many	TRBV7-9	CASSLVLEQETQYF	TGTGCCAGCAGCCTAGTCTTGGAGCAAGAGACCCAGTACTTC
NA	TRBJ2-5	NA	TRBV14	CASSAKETQYF	TGTGCCAGCAGCGCGAAAGAGACCCAGTACTTC
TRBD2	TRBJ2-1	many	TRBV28	CASSGDYSYNEQFF	TGTGCCAGCAGCGGGGACTACTCCTACAATGAGCAGTTCTTC
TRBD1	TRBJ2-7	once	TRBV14	CASSPGTGPYNEQYF	TGTGCCAGCAGCCCGGGGACAGGGCCCTACAATGAGCAGTACTTC
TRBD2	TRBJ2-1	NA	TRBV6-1	CATAGGPFYNEQFF	TGTGCCACAGCGGGAGGTCCATTCTACAATGAGCAGTTCTTC
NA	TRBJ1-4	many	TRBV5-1	CASSYTATNEKLFF	TGCGCCAGCAGCTACACCGCAACTAATGAAAAACTGTTTTTT
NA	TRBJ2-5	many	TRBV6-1	CASSPQDLQETQYF	TGTGCCAGCAGTCCGCAAGACCTCCAAGAGACCCAGTACTTC
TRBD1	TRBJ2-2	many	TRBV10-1	CASSEGVPGQGTNTGELFF	TGCGCCAGCAGTGAGGGTGTCCCGGGACAGGGTACGAACACCGGGGAGCTGTTTTTT
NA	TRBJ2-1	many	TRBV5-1	CASSPVAGEKWNNEQFF	TGCGCCAGCAGCCCGGTAGCCGGAGAAAAGTGGAACAATGAGCAGTTCTTC
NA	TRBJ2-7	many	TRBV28	CATLPVAPKYEQYF	TGTGCCACCCTCCCGGTGGCGCCTAAATACGAGCAGTACTTC
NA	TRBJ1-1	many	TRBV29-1	CSIRTAKNTEAFF	TGCAGCATAAGGACAGCTAAGAACACTGAAGCTTTCTTT
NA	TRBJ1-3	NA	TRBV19	CASRPLEGGNTIYF	TGTGCCAGTAGACCTCTGGAGGGTGGAAACACCATATATTTT
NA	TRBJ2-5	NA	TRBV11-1	CASRPRRVSQETQYF	TGTGCCAGCCGCCCCCGACGTGTATCCCAAGAGACCCAGTACTTC
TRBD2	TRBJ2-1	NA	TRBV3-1	CASSSGVAGTFNEQFF	TGTGCCAGCAGCTCCGGAGTAGCGGGAACGTTCAATGAGCAGTTCTTC
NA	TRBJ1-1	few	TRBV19	CASSIGYLNTGAFF	TGTGCCAGTAGTATCGGCTACCTCAACACTGGAGCTTTCTTT
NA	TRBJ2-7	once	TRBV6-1	CASSQPFYEQYF	TGTGCCAGCAGTCAACCCTTCTACGAGCAGTACTTC
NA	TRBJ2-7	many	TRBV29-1	CSVGDSSSYEQYF	TGCAGCGTTGGAGACAGCTCCTCCTACGAGCAGTACTTC
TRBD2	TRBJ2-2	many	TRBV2	CASNSGGRTGELFF	TGTGCCAGCAACAGCGGGGGGAGAACCGGGGAGCTGTTTTTT
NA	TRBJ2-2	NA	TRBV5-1	CASSLIPRATGELFF	TGCGCCAGCAGCTTGATCCCTCGCGCCACCGGGGAGCTGTTTTTT
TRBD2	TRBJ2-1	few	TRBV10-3	CAIRSGRADNEQFF	TGTGCCATCAGGAGCGGGAGGGCCGACAATGAGCAGTTCTTC
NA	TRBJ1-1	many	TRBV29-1	CSVVPEGVERTEAFF	TGCAGCGTTGTACCCGAGGGGGTTGAGAGGACTGAAGCTTTCTTT
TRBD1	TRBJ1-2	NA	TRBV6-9	CASSYGDSYYGYTF	TGTGCCAGCAGTTACGGGGACAGTTACTATGGCTACACCTTC
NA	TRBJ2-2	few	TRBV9	CASSVHLLEGGPAGELFF	TGTGCCAGCAGCGTCCACCTCCTTGAGGGGGGCCCCGCCGGGGAGCTGTTTTTT
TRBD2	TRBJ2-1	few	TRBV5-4	CASSERTSSRGRIANEQFF	TGTGCCAGCAGCGAGAGGACTAGCTCTAGGGGTAGGATAGCCAATGAGCAGTTCTTC
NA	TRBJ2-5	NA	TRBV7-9	CASSFELARSQETQYF	TGTGCCAGCAGCTTCGAACTAGCAAGAAGCCAAGAGACCCAGTACTTC
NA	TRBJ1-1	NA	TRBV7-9	CAGRTDKNTEAFF	TGTGCCGGAAGAACCGACAAGAACACTGAAGCTTTCTTT
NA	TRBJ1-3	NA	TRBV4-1	CASSQEGGRVADGAGNTIYF	TGCGCCAGCAGCCAAGAAGGCGGCCGGGTCGCAGATGGGGCTGGAAACACCATATATTTT
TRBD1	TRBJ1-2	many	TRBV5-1	CASSDRSRTGGYGYTF	TGCGCCAGCAGCGACCGATCCAGGACAGGGGGTTATGGCTACACCTTC
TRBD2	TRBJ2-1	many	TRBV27	CASSLAGLAVVEQFF	TGTGCCAGCAGTTTAGCGGGACTAGCGGTAGTTGAGCAGTTCTTC
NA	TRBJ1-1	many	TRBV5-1	CASNEGGTEAFF	TGCGCCAGCAATGAGGGTGGCACTGAAGCTTTCTTT
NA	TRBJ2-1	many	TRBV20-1	CSANLGVASNEQFF	TGCAGTGCTAATCTTGGGGTAGCATCGAATGAGCAGTTCTTC
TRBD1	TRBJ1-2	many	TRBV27	CASSLHGGRGRYGYTF	TGTGCCAGCAGTCTCCACGGGGGAAGGGGGCGCTATGGCTACACCTTC
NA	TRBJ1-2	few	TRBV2	CASSDLVNNYGYTF	TGTGCCAGCAGTGATTTGGTAAATAACTATGGCTACACCTTC
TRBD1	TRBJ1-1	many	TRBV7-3	CASSAQGARTEAFF	TGTGCCAGCAGCGCCCAGGGGGCAAGGACTGAAGCTTTCTTT
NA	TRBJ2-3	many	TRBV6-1	CASSDRPPGSTDTQYF	TGTGCCAGCAGTGATCGACCCCCAGGGAGCACAGATACGCAGTATTTT
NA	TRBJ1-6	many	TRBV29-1	CSVTTSQGSPLHF	TGCAGCGTTACAACCAGCCAGGGGTCACCCCTCCACTTT
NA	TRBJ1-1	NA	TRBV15	CATRLDRMNTEAFF	TGTGCCACCAGACTAGACAGGATGAACACTGAAGCTTTCTTT
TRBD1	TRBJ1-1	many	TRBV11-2	CASRPYRGRSTEAFF	TGTGCCAGCCGGCCTTACAGGGGGCGAAGCACTGAAGCTTTCTTT
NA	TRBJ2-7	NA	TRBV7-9	CASSTWTATSYEQYF	TGTGCCAGCAGCACTTGGACAGCAACCTCCTACGAGCAGTACTTC
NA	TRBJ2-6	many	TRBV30	CAWNSGSGANVLTF	TGTGCCTGGAACTCAGGGTCTGGGGCCAACGTCCTGACTTTC
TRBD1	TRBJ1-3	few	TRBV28	CASRPQSGTGEGNTIYF	TGTGCCAGCAGACCCCAGTCCGGGACAGGGGAAGGAAACACCATATATTTT
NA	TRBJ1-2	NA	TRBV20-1	CSAIPGRGGGYTF	TGCAGTGCAATCCCGGGGAGGGGGGGTGGCTACACCTTC